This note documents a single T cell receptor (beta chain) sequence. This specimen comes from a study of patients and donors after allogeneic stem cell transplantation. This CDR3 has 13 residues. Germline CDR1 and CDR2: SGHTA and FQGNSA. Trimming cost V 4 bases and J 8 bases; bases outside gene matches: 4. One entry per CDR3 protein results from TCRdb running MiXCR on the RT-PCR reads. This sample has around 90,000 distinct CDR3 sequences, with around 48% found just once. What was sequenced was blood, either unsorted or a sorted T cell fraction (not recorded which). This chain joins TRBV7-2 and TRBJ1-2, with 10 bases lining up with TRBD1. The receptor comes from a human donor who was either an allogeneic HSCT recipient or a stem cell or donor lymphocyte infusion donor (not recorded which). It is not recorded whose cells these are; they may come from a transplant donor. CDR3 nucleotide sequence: TGTGCCAGCAGCTCGGGACAGGGGACGGGCTACACCTTC. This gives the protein CASSSGQGTGYTF.